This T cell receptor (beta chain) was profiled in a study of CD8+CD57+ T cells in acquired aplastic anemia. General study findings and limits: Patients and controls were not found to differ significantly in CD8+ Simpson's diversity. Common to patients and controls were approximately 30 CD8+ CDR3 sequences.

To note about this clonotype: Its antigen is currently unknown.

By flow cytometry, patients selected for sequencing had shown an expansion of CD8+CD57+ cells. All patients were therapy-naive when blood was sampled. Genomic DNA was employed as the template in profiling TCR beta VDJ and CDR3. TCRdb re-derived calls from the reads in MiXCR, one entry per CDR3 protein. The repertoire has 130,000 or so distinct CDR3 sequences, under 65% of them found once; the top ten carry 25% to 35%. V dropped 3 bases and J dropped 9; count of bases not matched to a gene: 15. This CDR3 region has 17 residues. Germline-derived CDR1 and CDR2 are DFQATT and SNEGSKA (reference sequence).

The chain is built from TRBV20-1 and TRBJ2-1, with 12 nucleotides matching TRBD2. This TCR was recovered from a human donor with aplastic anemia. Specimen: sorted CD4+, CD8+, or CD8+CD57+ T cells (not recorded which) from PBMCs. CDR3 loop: CSARVFGLAGGQVEQFF. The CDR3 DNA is TGCAGTGCTAGGGTCTTCGGCCTAGCGGGGGGGCAGGTTGAGCAGTTCTTC.